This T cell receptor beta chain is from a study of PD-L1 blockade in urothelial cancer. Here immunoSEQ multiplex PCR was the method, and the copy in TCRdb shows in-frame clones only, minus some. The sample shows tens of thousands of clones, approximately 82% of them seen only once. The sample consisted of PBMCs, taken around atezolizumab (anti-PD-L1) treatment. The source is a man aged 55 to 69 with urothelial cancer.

The CDR3 sequence: CASSPGQGSYNEQFF. In DNA, the CDR3 is TGTGCCAGCAGTCCCGGACAGGGGTCCTACAATGAGCAGTTCTTC. This chain joins TRBV7-2 and TRBJ2-1, with 9 bases aligning to TRBD1. The germline V gene encodes CDR1 SGHTA and CDR2 FQGNSA. The CDR3 covers 15 residues. J gave up 1 base and V 6 bases, and 4 bases lay outside the gene matches.